This T cell receptor beta chain was sequenced in a study of T cell responses to AZD1222 COVID-19 vaccine. Study-level findings and limits: Variant regions that are unmutated are reportedly the target of nearly half of spike-specific TCRs. Spike-specific TCR breadth and depth rose after two AZD1222 doses. White British people made up most donors, females outnumbered males, and clonal diversity was possibly underestimated.

Profiled with immunoSEQ multiplex PCR; TCRdb holds only in-frame clones, not every one. This sample carries about 120,000 clones, roughly 87% of them seen once, and the ten largest clones take approximately 10%. About this clone: Its antigen is unidentified.

Germline CDR1 and CDR2: MNHEY and SVGAGI. The CDR3 length is 16 residues. Trimming cost V 0 bases and J 0 bases, with 11 bases left between them. This chain uses TRBV6-5 with TRBJ1-2; D not resolved. The source is an adult in good health. The sample consisted of peripheral blood, taken on day 0 of AZD1222 vaccination. CDR3 sequence reads: CASSYSSRLPNYGYTF. DNA for the CDR3: TGTGCCAGCAGTTACTCGAGTCGGCTTCCTAACTATGGCTACACCTTC.